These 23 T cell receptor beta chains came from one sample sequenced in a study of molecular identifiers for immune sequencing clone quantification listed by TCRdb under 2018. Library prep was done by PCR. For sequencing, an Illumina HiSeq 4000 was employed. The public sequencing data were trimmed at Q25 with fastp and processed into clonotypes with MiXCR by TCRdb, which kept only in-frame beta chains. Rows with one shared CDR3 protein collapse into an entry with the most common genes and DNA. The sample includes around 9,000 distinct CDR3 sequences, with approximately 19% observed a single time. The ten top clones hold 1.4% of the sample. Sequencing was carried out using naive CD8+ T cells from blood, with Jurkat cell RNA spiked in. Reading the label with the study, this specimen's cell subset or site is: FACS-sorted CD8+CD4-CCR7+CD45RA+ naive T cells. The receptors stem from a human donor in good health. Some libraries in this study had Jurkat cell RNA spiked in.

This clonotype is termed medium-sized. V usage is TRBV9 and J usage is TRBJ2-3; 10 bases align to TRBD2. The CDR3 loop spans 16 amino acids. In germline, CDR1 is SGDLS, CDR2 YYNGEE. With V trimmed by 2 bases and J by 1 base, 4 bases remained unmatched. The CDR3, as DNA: TGTGCCAGCAGCGTGGCCCTAGCGGGAGGCACAGATACGCAGTATTTT. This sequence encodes CASSVALAGGTDTQYF.

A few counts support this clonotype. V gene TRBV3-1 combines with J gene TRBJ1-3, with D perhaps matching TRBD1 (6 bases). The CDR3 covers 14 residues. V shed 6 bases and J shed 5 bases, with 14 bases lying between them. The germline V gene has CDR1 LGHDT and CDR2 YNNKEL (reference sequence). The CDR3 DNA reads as TGTGCCAGCAGAAACAGGGAAAGGAGAAACACCATATATTTT. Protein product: CASRNRERRNTIYF.

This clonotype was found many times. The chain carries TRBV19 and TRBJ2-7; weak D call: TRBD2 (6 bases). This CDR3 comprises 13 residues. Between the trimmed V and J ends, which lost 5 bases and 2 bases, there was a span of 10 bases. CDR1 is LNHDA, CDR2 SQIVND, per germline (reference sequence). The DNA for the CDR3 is TGTGCCAGTAGTGCGGGACTTGCCTACGAGCAGTACTTC. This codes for CASSAGLAYEQYF.

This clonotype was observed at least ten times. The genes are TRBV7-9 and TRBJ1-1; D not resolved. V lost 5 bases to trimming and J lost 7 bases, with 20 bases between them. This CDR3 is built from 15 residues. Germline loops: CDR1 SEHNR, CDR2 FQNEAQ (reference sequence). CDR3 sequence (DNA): TGTGCCAGCAGCACCAGCACGACTCCGGAACGTGAAGCTTTCTTT. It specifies CASSTSTTPEREAFF.

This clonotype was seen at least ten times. As DNA, the CDR3 is TGTGCCAGCAGTTACACCCCCCCCAGGGACACCGGGGAGCTGTTTTTT. Translation: CASSYTPPRDTGELFF. V and J are TRBV6-5 and TRBJ2-2; D might be TRBD1 (5 bases). V lost 2 bases, J lost 3 bases, and 13 bases lay in between. CDR1 is MNHEY and CDR2 is SVGAGI in the germline V gene. This CDR3 contains 16 residues.

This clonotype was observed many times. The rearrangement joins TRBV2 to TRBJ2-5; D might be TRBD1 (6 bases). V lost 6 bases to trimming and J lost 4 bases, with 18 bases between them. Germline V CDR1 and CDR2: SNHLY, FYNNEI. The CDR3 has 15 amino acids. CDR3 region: CASSVFEQGRETQYF. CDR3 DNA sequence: TGTGCCAGCAGCGTTTTCGAACAGGGTCGAGAGACCCAGTACTTC. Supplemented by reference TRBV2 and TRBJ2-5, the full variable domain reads EPEVTQTPSHQVTQMGQEVILRCVPISNHLYFYWYRQILGQKVEFLVSFYNNEISEKSEIFDDQFSVERPDGSNFTLKIRSTKLEDSAMYFCASSVFEQGRETQYFGPGTRLLVL.

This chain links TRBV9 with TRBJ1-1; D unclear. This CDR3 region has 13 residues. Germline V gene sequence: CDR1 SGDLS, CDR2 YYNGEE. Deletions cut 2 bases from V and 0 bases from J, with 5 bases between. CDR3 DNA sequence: TGTGCCAGCAGCGTGGGGATGAACACTGAAGCTTTCTTT. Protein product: CASSVGMNTEAFF.

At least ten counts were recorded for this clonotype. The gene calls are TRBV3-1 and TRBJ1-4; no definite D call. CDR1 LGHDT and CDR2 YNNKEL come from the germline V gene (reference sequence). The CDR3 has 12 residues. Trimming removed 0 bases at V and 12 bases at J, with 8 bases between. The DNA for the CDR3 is TGTGCCAGCAGCCAAGACCTCCTAGAACTGTTTTTT. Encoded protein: CASSQDLLELFF.

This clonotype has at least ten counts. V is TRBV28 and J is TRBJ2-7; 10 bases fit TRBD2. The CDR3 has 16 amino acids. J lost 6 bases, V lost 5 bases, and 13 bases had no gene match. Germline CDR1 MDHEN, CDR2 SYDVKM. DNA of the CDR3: TGTGCCAGCAGTAAACTAAGCGGGAGGGCCGCTTTCGAGCAGTACTTC. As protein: CASSKLSGRAAFEQYF.

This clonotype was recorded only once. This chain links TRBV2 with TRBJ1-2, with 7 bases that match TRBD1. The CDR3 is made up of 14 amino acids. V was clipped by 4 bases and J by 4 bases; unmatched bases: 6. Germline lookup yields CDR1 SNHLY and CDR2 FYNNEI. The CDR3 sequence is CASSAVGGLYGYTF. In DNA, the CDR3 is TGTGCCAGCAGTGCAGTAGGGGGCCTCTATGGCTACACCTTC.

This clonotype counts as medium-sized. The CDR3 region has the DNA TGCGCCAGCAGTGAGTCGATTACAGGAGGCTACACCTTC. Protein: CASSESITGGYTF. The gene calls are TRBV10-2 and TRBJ1-2; maybe TRBD1 (5 bases). Between the trimmed V and J ends, which lost 0 bases and 8 bases, there was a span of 10 bases. The germline CDR1 and CDR2 sequences are WSHSY and SAAADI. The CDR3 loop spans 13 amino acids.

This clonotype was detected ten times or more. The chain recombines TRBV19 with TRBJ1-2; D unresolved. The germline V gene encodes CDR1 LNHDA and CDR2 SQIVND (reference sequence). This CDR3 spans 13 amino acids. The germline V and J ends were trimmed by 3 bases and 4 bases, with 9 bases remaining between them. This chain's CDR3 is CASSIYNFYGYTF. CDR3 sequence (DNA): TGTGCCAGTAGTATCTATAATTTCTATGGCTACACCTTC.

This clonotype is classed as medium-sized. CDR3 coding DNA: TGCAGTGCTAGAGATAGGACACTAGCGGGGGTTACCGAGCAGTACTTC. The encoded protein is CSARDRTLAGVTEQYF. The chain has TRBV20-1 and TRBJ2-7, with 11 bases identical to TRBD2. The germline V gene has CDR1 DFQATT and CDR2 SNEGSKA (reference sequence). Unmatched junction bases numbered 10, after V lost 0 bases and J lost 6 bases. CDR3 length: 16 amino acids.

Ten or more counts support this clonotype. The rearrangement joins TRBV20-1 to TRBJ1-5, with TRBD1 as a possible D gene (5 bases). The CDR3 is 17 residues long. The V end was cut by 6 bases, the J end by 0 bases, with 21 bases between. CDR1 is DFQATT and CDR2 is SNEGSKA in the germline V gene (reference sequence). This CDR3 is CSAYVGGAVVSNQPQHF. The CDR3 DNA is TGCAGTGCCTACGTGGGGGGAGCGGTCGTTAGCAATCAGCCCCAGCATTTT.

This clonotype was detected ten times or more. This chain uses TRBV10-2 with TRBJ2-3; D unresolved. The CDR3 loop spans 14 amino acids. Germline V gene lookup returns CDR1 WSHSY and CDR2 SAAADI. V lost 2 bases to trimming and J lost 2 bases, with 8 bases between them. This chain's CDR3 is CASSEVLITDTQYF. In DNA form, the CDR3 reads TGCGCCAGCAGTGAGGTTTTAATCACAGATACGCAGTATTTT.

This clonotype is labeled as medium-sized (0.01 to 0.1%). For the CDR3, the DNA is TGCGCCAGCAGTGATACCAAGACAGAGGCCACGGATACGCAGTATTTT. This sequence encodes CASSDTKTEATDTQYF. The chain recombines TRBV10-1 with TRBJ2-3; D possibly corresponds to TRBD1 (5 bases). CDR1 is WNHNN and CDR2 is SYGVQD in the germline V gene (reference sequence). The CDR3 sequence is 16 residues long. V lost 3 bases and J 6 bases, leaving 19 bases between the germline ends.

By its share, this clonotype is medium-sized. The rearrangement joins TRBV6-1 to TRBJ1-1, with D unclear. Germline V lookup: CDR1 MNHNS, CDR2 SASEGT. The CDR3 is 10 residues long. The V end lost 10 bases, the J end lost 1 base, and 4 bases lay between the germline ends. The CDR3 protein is CATRNTEAFF. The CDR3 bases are TGTGCCACCAGGAACACTGAAGCTTTCTTT.

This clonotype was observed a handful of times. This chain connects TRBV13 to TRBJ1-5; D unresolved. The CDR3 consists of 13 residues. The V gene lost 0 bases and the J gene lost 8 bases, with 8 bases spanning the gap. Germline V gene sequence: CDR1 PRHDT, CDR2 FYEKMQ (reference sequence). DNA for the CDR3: TGTGCCAGCAGCTTAGGCGGGGTTGAGCCCCAGCATTTT. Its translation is CASSLGGVEPQHF.

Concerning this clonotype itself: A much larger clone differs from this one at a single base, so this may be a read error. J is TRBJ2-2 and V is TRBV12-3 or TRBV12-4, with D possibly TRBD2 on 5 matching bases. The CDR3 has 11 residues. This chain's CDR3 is CASSFPGKLFF. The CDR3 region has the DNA TGTGCCAGCAGTTTCCCCGGGAAGCTGTTTTTT.

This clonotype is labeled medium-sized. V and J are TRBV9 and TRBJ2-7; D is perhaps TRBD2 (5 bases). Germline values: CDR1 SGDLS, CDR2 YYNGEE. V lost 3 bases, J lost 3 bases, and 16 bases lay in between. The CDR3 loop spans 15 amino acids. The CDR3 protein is CASSAQPGEFYEQYF. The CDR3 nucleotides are TGTGCCAGCAGCGCCCAGCCTGGGGAGTTCTACGAGCAGTACTTC.

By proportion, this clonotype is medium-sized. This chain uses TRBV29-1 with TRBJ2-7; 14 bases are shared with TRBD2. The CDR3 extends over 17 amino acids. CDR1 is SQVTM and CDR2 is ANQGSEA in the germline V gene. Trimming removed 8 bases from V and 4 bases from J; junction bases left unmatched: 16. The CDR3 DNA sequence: TGCAGCCCTAGGCCCCCGGGACTAGCGGGAGAGGGTTACGAGCAGTACTTC. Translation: CSPRPPGLAGEGYEQYF.

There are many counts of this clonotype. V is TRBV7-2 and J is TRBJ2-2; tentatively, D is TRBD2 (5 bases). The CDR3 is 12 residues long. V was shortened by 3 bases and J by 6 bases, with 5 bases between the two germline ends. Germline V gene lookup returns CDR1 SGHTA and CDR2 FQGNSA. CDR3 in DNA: TGTGCCAGCAGCTTGCGGGCCGGGGAGCTGTTTTTT. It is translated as CASSLRAGELFF. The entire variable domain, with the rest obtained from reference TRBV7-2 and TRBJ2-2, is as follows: GAGVSQSPSNKVTEKGKDVELRCDPISGHTALYWYRQSLGQGLEFLIYFQGNSAPDKSGLPSDRFSAERTGGSVSTLTIQRTQQEDSAVYLCASSLRAGELFFGEGSRLTVL.

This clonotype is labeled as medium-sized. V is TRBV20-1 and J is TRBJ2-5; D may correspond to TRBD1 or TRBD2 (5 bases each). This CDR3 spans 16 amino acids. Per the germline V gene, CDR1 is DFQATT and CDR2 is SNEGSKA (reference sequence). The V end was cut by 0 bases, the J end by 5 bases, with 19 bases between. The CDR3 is CSARDKGLDYSETQYF. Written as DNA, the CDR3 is TGCAGTGCTAGAGATAAGGGGTTAGACTACTCGGAGACCCAGTACTTC.